This T cell receptor beta chain is drawn from a study of cytomegalovirus exposure and HLA in healthy donors. Looking at the study overall: Membership in the Caucasian-associated ancestry cluster was found for about 80% of approximately 430 genotyped donors. Study-wide points: From TCR beta sequences, most subjects' HLA-A and HLA-B alleles were reportedly predicted accurately.

About this clone: Antigen: not known.

From germline, CDR1 is SGHKS and CDR2 YYEKEE (reference sequence). CDR3 length equals 13 residues. The V and J ends lost 0 bases and 5 bases respectively, with 8 bases between them. PCR involved 60 Vbeta and 13 Jbeta primers. The assay was immunoSEQ multiplex PCR, and TCRdb's table has in-frame clones only and misses some. This listing includes tens of thousands of clones. The chain is built from TRBV5-5 and TRBJ2-5, with D possibly matching TRBD1 (6 bases). The sample taken for sequencing was PBMCs. This receptor was identified in a human donor in good health. CDR3 region: CASSLERGETQYF. The CDR3 DNA sequence: TGTGCCAGCAGCTTGGAAAGGGGGGAGACCCAGTACTTC.